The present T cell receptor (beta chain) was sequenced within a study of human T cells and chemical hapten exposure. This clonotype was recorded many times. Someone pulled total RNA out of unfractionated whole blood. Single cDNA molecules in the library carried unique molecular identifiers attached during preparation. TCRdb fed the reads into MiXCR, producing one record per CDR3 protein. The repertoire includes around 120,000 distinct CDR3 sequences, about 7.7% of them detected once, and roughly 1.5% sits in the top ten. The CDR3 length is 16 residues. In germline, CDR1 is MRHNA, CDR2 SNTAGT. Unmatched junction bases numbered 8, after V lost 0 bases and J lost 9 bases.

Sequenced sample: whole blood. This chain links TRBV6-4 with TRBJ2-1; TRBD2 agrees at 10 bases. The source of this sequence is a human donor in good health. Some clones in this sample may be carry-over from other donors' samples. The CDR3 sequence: CASSDSEAGGIGEQFF. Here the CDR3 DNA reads TGTGCCAGCAGTGACTCGGAAGCGGGGGGGATAGGTGAGCAGTTCTTC.